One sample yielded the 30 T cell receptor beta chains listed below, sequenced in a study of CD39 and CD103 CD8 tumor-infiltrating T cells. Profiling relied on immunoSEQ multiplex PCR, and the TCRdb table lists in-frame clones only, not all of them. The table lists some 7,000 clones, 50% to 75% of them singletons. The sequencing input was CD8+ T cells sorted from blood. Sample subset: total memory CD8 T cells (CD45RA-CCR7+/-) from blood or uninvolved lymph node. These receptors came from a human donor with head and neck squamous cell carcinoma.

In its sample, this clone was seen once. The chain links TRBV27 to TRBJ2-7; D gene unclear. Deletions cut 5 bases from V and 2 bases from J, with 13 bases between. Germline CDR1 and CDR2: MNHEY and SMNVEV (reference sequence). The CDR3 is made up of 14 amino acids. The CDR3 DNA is TGTGCCAGCAGTCCTACTTACTGGGCCTACGAGCAGTACTTC. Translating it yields CASSPTYWAYEQYF.

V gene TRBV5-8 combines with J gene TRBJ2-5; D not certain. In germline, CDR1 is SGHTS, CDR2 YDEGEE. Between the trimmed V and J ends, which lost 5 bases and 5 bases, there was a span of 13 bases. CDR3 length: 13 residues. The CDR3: CASRLEIRETQYF. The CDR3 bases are TGTGCCAGCAGACTCGAAATCCGGGAGACCCAGTACTTC.

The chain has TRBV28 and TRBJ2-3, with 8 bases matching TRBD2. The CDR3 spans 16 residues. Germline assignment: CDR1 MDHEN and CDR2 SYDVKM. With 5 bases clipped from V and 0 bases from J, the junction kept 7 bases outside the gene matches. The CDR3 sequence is CASSTSLAGSTDTQYF. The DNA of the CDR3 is TGTGCCAGCAGTACCAGCCTAGCGGGCAGCACAGATACGCAGTATTTT.

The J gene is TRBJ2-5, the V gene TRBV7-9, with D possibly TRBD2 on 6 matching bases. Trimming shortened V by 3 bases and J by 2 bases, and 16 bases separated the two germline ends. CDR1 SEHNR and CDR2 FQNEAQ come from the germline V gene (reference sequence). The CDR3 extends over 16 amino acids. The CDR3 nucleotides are TGTGCCAGCAGCTTGGGGGGAAGGCCCATGCAAGAGACCCAGTACTTC. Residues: CASSLGGRPMQETQYF.

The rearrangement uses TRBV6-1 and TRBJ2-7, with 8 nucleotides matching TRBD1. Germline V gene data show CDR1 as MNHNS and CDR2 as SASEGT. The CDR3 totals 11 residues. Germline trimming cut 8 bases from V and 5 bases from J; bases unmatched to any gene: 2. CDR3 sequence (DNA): TGTGCCAGCGGACAGGGCCACGAGCAGTACTTC. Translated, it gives CASGQGHEQYF.

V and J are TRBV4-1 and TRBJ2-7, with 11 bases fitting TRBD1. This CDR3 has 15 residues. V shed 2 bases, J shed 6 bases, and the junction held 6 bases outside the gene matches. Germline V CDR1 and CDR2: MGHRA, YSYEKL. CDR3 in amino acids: CASSQLGTGGGEQYF. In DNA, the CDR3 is TGCGCCAGCAGCCAACTCGGGACAGGGGGAGGCGAGCAGTACTTC.

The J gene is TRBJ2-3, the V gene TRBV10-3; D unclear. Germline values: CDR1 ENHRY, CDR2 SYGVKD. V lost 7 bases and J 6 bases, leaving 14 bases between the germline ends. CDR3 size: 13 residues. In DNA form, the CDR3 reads TGTGCCATCAAGAGGCCTAGTAACGATACGCAGTATTTT. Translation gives CAIKRPSNDTQYF.

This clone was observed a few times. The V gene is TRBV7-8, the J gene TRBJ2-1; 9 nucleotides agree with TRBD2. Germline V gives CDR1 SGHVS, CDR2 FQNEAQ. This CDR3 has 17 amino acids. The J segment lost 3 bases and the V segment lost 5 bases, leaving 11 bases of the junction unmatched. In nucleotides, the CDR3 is TGTGCCAGCAGCCGGGGAAGTAGCGGGAGATACTACAATGAGCAGTTCTTC. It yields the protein CASSRGSSGRYYNEQFF.

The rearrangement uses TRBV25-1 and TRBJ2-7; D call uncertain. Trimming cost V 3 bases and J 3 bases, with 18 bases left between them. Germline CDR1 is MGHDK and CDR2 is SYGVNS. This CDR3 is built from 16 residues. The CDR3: CASSDSMSPTFYEQYF. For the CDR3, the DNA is TGTGCCAGCAGTGACTCCATGTCCCCTACATTCTACGAGCAGTACTTC.

The CDR3 DNA follows: TGTGCCAGCAGCGCCGGACTAGCTGCCGACTCCTACGAGCAGTACTTC. It yields the protein CASSAGLAADSYEQYF. V and J are TRBV7-9 and TRBJ2-7, with 8 nucleotides matching TRBD2. CDR3 length equals 16 residues. Germline trimming cut 5 bases from V and 0 bases from J; bases unmatched to any gene: 9. CDR1 is SEHNR and CDR2 is FQNEAQ in the germline V gene (reference sequence).

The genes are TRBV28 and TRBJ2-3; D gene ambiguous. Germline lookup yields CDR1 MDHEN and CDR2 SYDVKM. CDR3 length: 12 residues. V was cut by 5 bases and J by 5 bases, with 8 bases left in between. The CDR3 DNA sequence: TGTGCCAGCAGTACCCCAGAAGATACGCAGTATTTT. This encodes CASSTPEDTQYF.

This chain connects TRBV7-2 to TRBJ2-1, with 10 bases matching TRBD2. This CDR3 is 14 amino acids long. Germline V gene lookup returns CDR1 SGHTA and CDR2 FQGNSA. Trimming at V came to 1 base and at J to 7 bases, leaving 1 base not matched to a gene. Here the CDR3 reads CASSLGAGGNEQFF. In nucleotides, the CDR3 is TGTGCCAGCAGCTTAGGAGCGGGGGGGAATGAGCAGTTCTTC.

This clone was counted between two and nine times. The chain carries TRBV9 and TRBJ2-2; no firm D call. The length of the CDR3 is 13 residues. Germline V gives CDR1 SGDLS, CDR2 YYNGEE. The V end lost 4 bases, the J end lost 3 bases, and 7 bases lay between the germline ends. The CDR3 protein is CASSSYYTGELFF. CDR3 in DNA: TGTGCCAGCAGCTCCTACTACACCGGGGAGCTGTTTTTT.

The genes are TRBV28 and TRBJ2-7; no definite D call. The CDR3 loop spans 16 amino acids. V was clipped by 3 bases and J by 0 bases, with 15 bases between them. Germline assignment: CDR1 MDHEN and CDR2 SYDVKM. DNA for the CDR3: TGTGCCAGCAGTTTTAACGGCTGGGATGCCTCCTACGAGCAGTACTTC. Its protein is CASSFNGWDASYEQYF.

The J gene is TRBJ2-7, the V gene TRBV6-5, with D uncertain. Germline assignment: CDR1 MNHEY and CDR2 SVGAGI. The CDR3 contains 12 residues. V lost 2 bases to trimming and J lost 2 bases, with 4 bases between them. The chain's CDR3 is CASSYPPYEQYF. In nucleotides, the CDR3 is TGTGCCAGCAGTTACCCCCCCTACGAGCAGTACTTC.

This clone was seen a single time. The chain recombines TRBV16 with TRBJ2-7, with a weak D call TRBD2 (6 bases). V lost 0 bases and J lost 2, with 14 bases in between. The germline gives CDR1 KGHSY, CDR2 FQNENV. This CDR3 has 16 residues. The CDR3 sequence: CASSQSGGFRAYEQYF. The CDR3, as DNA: TGTGCCAGCAGCCAATCAGGAGGGTTCAGGGCCTACGAGCAGTACTTC.

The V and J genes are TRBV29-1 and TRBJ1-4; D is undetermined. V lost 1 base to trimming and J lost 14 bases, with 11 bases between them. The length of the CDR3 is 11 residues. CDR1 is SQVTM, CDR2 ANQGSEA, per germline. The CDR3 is CSVEVLERLFF. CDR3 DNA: TGCAGCGTTGAAGTCCTGGAAAGGCTGTTTTTT.

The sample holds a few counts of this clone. CDR3 coding DNA: TGTGCCAGCAGCCCGTGGGACAGGGCCGGCCAGCCCCAGCATTTT. Translating it yields CASSPWDRAGQPQHF. This sequence joins TRBV7-2 and TRBJ1-5, with TRBD1 identical over 9 bases. Trimming removed 5 bases from V and 7 bases from J; junction bases left unmatched: 9. The CDR3 loop spans 15 amino acids. The germline gives CDR1 SGHTA, CDR2 FQGNSA.

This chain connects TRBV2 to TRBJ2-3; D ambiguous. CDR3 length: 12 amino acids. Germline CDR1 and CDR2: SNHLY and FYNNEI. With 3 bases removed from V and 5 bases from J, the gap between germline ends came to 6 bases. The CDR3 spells CASSDWEDTQYF. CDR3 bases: TGTGCCAGCAGTGACTGGGAAGATACGCAGTATTTT. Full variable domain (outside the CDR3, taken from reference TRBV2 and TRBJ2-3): EPEVTQTPSHQVTQMGQEVILRCVPISNHLYFYWYRQILGQKVEFLVSFYNNEISEKSEIFDDQFSVERPDGSNFTLKIRSTKLEDSAMYFCASSDWEDTQYFGPGTRLTVL.

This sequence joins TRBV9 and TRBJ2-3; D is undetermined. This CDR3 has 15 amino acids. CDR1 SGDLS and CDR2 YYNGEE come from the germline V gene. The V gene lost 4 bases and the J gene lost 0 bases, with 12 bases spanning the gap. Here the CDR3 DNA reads TGTGCCAGCAGCACGGGTGCCGTGAGCACAGATACGCAGTATTTT. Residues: CASSTGAVSTDTQYF.

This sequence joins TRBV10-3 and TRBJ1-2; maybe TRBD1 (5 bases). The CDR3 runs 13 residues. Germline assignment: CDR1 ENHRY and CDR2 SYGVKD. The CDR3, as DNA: TGTGTCACGGGGGAGGGACCCGGCTATGGCTACACCTTC. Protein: CVTGEGPGYGYTF.

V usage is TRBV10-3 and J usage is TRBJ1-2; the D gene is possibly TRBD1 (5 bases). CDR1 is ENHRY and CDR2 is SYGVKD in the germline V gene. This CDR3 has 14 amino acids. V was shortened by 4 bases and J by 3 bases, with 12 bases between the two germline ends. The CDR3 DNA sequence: TGTGCCATCAGTGCATCAGGGTTCGACTATGGCTACACCTTC. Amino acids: CAISASGFDYGYTF.

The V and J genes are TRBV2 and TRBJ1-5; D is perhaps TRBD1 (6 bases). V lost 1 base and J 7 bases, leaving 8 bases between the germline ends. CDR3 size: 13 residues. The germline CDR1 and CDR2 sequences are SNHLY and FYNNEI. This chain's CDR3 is CASSEDRAQPQHF. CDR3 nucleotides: TGTGCCAGCAGTGAAGACAGGGCCCAGCCCCAGCATTTT.

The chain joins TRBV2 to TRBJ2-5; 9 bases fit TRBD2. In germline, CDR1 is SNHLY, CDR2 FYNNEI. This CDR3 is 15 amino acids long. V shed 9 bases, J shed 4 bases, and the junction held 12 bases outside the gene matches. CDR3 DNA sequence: TGTGCCAGTGGGCCCGTAGCGGGGGTAAGAGAGACCCAGTACTTC. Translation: CASGPVAGVRETQYF.

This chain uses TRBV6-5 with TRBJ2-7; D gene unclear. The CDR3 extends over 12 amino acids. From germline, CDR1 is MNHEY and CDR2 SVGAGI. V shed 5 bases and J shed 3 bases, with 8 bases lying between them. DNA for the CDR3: TGTGCCAGCAGTGACCCGGGCTACGAGCAGTACTTC. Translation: CASSDPGYEQYF.

CDR3: CASSLSKLAGEYF. For the CDR3, the DNA is TGTGCCAGCAGTTTATCGAAACTAGCGGGGGAGTATTTT. The chain couples TRBV27 to TRBJ2-3, with 11 positions matching TRBD2. The CDR3 extends over 13 amino acids. The germline gives CDR1 MNHEY, CDR2 SMNVEV (reference sequence). V trimming: 0 bases; J trimming: 13 bases; junction bases outside the gene matches: 3.

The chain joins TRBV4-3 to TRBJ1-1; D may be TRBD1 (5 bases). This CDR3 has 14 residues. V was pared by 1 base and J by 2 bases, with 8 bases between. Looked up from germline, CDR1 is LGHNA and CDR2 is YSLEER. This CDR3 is CASSQARGNTEAFF. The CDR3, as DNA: TGCGCCAGCAGCCAAGCTAGGGGAAACACTGAAGCTTTCTTT.

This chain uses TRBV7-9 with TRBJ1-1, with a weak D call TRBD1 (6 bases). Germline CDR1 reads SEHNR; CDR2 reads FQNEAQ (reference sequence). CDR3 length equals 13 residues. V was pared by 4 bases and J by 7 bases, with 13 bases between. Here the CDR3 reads CASSYQEGGEAFF. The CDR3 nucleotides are TGTGCCAGCAGCTATCAAGAAGGGGGTGAAGCTTTCTTT.

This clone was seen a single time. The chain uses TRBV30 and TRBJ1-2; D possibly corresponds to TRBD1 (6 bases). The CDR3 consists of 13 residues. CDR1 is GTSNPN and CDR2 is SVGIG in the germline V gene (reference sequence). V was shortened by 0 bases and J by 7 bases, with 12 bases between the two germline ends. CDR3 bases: TGTGCCTGGAGTGTAGACAGGCTGGGTGGCTACACCTTC. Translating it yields CAWSVDRLGGYTF.

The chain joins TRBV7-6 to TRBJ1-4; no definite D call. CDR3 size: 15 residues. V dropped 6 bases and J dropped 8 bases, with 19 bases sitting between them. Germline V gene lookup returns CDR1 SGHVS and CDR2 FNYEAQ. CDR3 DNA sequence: TGTGCCAGCAGTAGTGACTCTTCCGAGCCGGAAAAACTGTTTTTT. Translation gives CASSSDSSEPEKLFF.